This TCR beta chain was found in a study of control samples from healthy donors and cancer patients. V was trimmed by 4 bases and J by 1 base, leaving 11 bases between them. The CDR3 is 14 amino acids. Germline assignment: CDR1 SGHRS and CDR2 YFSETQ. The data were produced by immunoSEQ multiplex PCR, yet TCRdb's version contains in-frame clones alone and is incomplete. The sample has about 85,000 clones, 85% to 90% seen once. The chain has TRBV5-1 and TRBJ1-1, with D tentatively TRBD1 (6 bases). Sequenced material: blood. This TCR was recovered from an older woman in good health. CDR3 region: CASSLTGQNTEAFF. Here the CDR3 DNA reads TGCGCCAGCAGCCTAACGGGACAGAACACTGAAGCTTTCTTT.